Listed here are 12 T cell receptor beta chains from one sample, sequenced in a study of T cell repertoires in cytomegalovirus infection. Via MiXCR, TCRdb re-called the reads, giving one row per CDR3 protein. The repertoire consists of hundreds of thousands of distinct CDR3 sequences, with 30% to 40% occurring once and the leading ten covering around an eighth. These receptors are not linked to any known antigen. Material: cultured CD8+ T cells from PBMCs, obtained from culture after CMV antigen stimulation. These receptors came from a human donor in good health (CMV status not recorded). Some clones in this sample may be carry-over from other donors' samples.

As concerns this clonotype: One base away lies a much larger clone, so this may be a sequencing read error. V and J are TRBV7-2 and TRBJ2-7; D gene ambiguous. Looked up from germline, CDR1 is SGHTA and CDR2 is FQGNSA. The CDR3 extends over 12 amino acids. In nucleotides, the CDR3 is TGTGTCAGCAGCTTATATTCGAGCGAGCAGTACTTC. Protein: CVSSLYSSEQYF.

J is TRBJ1-1 and V is TRBV11-3, with D tentatively TRBD1 (5 bases). The CDR3 has 15 amino acids. Trimming shortened V by 8 bases and J by 1 base, and 17 bases separated the two germline ends. Germline V gene lookup returns CDR1 SGHNT and CDR2 YENEEA. CDR3 coding DNA: TGTGCCAGCTCCCGAGGGGTGGGAAGGAACACTGAAGCTTTCTTT. Its protein product is CASSRGVGRNTEAFF.

The CDR3 reads CASSSLTGGAIFEQFF. The CDR3 DNA is TGTGCCAGCAGTAGTTTGACAGGGGGCGCGATTTTTGAGCAGTTCTTC. This chain links TRBV28 with TRBJ2-1; 10 positions match TRBD1. Trimming at V came to 5 bases and at J to 9 bases, leaving 13 bases not matched to a gene. The CDR3 covers 16 residues. The germline CDR1 and CDR2 sequences are MDHEN and SYDVKM.

Comment on this clonotype: This may be a read error: a much more frequent sequence differs by one nucleotide. The chain is built from TRBV7-2 and TRBJ1-6; D remains unclear. Per the germline V gene, CDR1 is SGHTA and CDR2 is FQGNSA. V lost 3 bases, J lost 0 bases, and 15 bases lay in between. This CDR3 comprises 18 residues. CDR3 protein: CASSFVPARSSYNSPLHF. The CDR3 nucleotides are TGTGCCAGCAGCTTTGTCCCCGCACGGAGCTCCTATAATTCACCCCTCCACTTT. The variable domain in full, completed from reference TRBV7-2 and TRBJ1-6, reads GAGVSQSPSNKVTEKGKDVELRCDPISGHTALYWYRQSLGQGLEFLIYFQGNSAPDKSGLPSDRFSAERTGGSVSTLTIQRTQQEDSAVYLCASSFVPARSSYNSPLHFGNGTRLTVT.

The gene calls are TRBV6-2 or TRBV6-3 and TRBJ2-3, with a tentative D call TRBD2 (5 bases). The germline V and J ends were trimmed by 10 bases and 5 bases, with 13 bases remaining between them. Per germline, CDR1 MNHEY and CDR2 SVGEGT. The CDR3 consists of 12 residues. Here the CDR3 reads CATALLGDTQYF. The CDR3 DNA sequence: TGTGCCACCGCCCTACTAGGAGATACGCAGTATTTT.

This clonotype was counted between two and nine times. The chain employs TRBV19 and TRBJ1-5, with a tentative D call TRBD1 (6 bases). Trimming left V 7 bases short and J 4 bases short, with 8 bases between. The CDR3 runs 12 residues. Germline CDR1 LNHDA, CDR2 SQIVND (reference sequence). The CDR3 sequence: CASNQGNQPQHF. CDR3 in DNA: TGTGCCAGTAATCAGGGGAATCAGCCCCAGCATTTT. Full variable domain (outside the CDR3, taken from reference TRBV19 and TRBJ1-5): DGGITQSPKYLFRKEGQNVTLSCEQNLNHDAMYWYRQDPGQGLRLIYYSQIVNDFQKGDIAEGYSVSREKKESFPLTVTSAQKNPTAFYLCASNQGNQPQHFGDGTRLSIL.

The J gene is TRBJ2-7, the V gene TRBV20-1; 9 bases line up with TRBD2. V lost 5 bases, J lost 0 bases, and 14 bases stayed unmatched. Per germline, CDR1 DFQATT and CDR2 SNEGSKA (reference sequence). The CDR3 has 17 residues. For the CDR3, the DNA is TGCAGTGCTCCGAGGAAACCGGGACTAGCCAGCTCCTACGAGCAGTACGTC. Its translation is CSAPRKPGLASSYEQYV.

This clonotype was counted only a few times. V and J are TRBV6-6 and TRBJ1-1; no firm D call. This CDR3 is 13 amino acids long. V shed 9 bases and J shed 4 bases, with 15 bases lying between them. Germline V gene data show CDR1 as MNHNY and CDR2 as SVGAGI (reference sequence). CDR3 loop: CASIQIPPTEAFF. CDR3 bases: TGTGCCAGTATTCAGATTCCGCCCACTGAAGCTTTCTTT.

This rearrangement joins TRBV12-3 or TRBV12-4 to TRBJ2-1; D uncertain. V was trimmed by 7 bases and J by 0 bases, leaving 13 bases between them. The CDR3 runs 15 residues. The CDR3 protein is CASTNGRSSYNEQFF. CDR3 bases: TGTGCCAGCACCAATGGTAGGAGCTCCTACAATGAGCAGTTCTTC.

This sequence joins TRBV14 and TRBJ2-5; D gene ambiguous. The CDR3 is made up of 16 amino acids. V lost 0 bases, J lost 5 bases, and 16 bases lay in between. Germline CDR1 reads SGHDN; CDR2 reads FVKESK. This CDR3 is CASSQELGLVGETQYF. DNA of the CDR3: TGTGCCAGCAGCCAAGAACTGGGGTTGGTCGGGGAGACCCAGTACTTC. The full variable domain, completed using reference TRBV14 and TRBJ2-5, is EAGVTQFPSHSVIEKGQTVTLRCDPISGHDNLYWYRRVMGKEIKFLLHFVKESKQDESGMPNNRFLAERTGGTYSTLKVQPAELEDSGVYFCASSQELGLVGETQYFGPGTRLLVL.

Ten or more counts support this clonotype. The chain uses TRBV7-8 and TRBJ2-7, with a possible D match to TRBD2 (6 bases). CDR3 length equals 15 residues. Germline V gene sequence: CDR1 SGHVS, CDR2 FQNEAQ. Trimming left V 6 bases short and J 5 bases short, with 20 bases between. CDR3 nucleotide sequence: TGTGCCAGCAGTCTACGGGGGAGGACCTTTGACGAGCAGTACTTC. It translates to CASSLRGRTFDEQYF.

The chain uses TRBV7-9 and TRBJ1-1, with a weak D call TRBD1 (6 bases). CDR1 and CDR2 (germline): SEHNR, FQNEAQ (reference sequence). The V end lost 4 bases, the J end lost 10 bases, and 19 bases lay between the germline ends. The CDR3 contains 14 residues. The DNA of the CDR3 is TGTGCCAGCAGCTACATACAGGGCGGTATGCGAGCTTTCTTT. The encoded protein is CASSYIQGGMRAFF.